What follows describes a single T cell receptor (beta chain). No antigen is known for it. One base away there is no much larger clone; base qualities are not given. The data were obtained in a study of blood T cell repertoires in COVID-19 (dated by TCRdb to 2020 to 2021). For the wider study: Samples covering the acute and convalescent phases of COVID-19 were provided by collaborators in the United States, Italy and Spain. The material from the prospective study consisted of cDNA or gDNA derived from T cells, B-cell-depleted T cells, or PBMCs. Subjects who had been exposed to COVID-19, were actively infected with it, or had recovered from it provided the deeply sampled blood TCRbeta repertoires that made up the dataset. A freely available public database, intended as a resource for researchers studying the immune response to SARS-CoV-2, is where the repertoires were released. The samples were drawn from the first 160 participants of the ongoing ImmuneRACE study and from over 950 subjects provided by 6 global collaborators. A de-identified subject ID, COVID-19 status, age in years and sex were almost always included in the sample metadata. Where HLA class I and class II types were available, the types were taken from metadata supplied by the sample provider, not from assay-based typing. Paper-wide results and their limitations: How much clinical and demographic metadata was included differed by source and by participant, and the metadata was provided uncurated.

The germline V gene (reference sequence) yields SEHNR for CDR1 and FQNEAQ for CDR2. The V and J ends are trimmed by 3 bases and 1 base, leaving 6 bases between them. The CDR3, from cysteine to phenylalanine, totals 14 residues. Left in the record is the CDR3 DNA by itself, 42 bases read in frame from the first base. Another Seattle source contributed samples from volunteer blood donors who had recovered from COVID-19. Collaborating institutions collected whole blood in K2EDTA tubes following their own protocols. For TCRbeta analysis, collaborators shipped samples as frozen whole blood, isolated PBMCs, or DNA extracted from either of those sample types. The immunoSEQ Assay, a bias-controlled multiplex PCR, was used to amplify TCRbeta CDR3 regions from genomic DNA. Turning to the authors' computational methods: The number of nucleated cells in each sample was estimated by amplification of reference gene primers within the assay. To quantify the absolute abundance of each unique TCRbeta CDR3 rearrangement, sequence reads were collapsed and filtered. For each sample, productive Simpson clonality was calculated as the square root of Simpson's diversity index over productive rearrangements. As stored in TCRdb, this immuneACCESS dataset retains in-frame rearrangements with V and J assigned. A fraction of the clones does not appear; measured against another copy, unresolved V genes explain less than half of the discrepancy, and the remainder lacks a known reason. V and J calls and clone size are copied from that table; D and trimming were computed from the DNA. Within this sample are under 250,000 clones, with about four fifths of them counted one time only. The top ten clones comprise approximately 1.8% of the sample.

The sequenced material came from peripheral blood. This TCR was sampled from a man aged 25 to 40 who had recovered from COVID-19. The chain is encoded by TRBV7-9 joined to TRBJ2-2, with the D segment identity uncertain. This receptor carries the CDR3 CASSLAVNTGELFF. Here is the DNA: TGTGCCAGCAGCTTGGCCGTGAACACCGGGGAGCTGTTTTTT. The full variable domain, with segments outside the CDR3 supplied by the reference TRBV7-9 and TRBJ2-2 proteins, appears as DTGVSQNPRHKITKRGQNVTFRCDPISEHNRLYWYRQTLGQGPEFLTYFQNEAQLEKSRLLSDRFSAERPKGSFSTLEIQRTEQGDSAMYLCASSLAVNTGELFFGEGSRLTVL.